A few counts support the clone carrying this T cell receptor beta chain. This entry belongs to a study of blood T cell repertoires in COVID-19. Two negative PCRs, clearance, or symptom resolution characterized the recovered Cohort 3 donors. Authors' data handling: Nucleated cell number was recorded as an estimate derived from reference gene primer amplification. The method was immunoSEQ multiplex PCR; TCRdb's version includes in-frame clones alone and lacks a portion of them. That table furnishes V, J and clone size, whereas the DNA furnished D and trimming. This sample carries fewer than 300,000 clones, around 90% of them seen once, and the ten largest clones take 1% to 1.3%. The CDR3 is 14 amino acids. The V and J ends lost 3 bases and 3 bases, in that order; junction bases with no gene match: 1. Germline CDR1 reads GTSNPN; CDR2 reads SVGIG (reference sequence).

The sequenced sample consisted of PBMCs or T cells enriched from blood (not recorded which). The chain employs TRBV30 and TRBJ2-6; 8 positions match TRBD1. The receptor's source is a young woman who had recovered from COVID-19. CDR3 nucleotide sequence: TGTGCCTGGAGCAGGGGGCTTGGGGCCAACGTCCTGACTTTC. Translated: CAWSRGLGANVLTF.